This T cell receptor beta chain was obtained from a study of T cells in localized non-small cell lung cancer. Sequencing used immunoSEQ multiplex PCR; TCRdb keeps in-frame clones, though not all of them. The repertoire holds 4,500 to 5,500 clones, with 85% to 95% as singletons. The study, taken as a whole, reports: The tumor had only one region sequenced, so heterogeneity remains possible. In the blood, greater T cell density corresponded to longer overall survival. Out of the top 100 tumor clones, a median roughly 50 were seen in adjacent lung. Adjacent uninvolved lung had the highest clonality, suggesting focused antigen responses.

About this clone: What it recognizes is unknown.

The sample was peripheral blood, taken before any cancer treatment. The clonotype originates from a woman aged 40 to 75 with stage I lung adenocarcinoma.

The CDR3 coding sequence is TGTGCCAGCAGCCCCTACCGATTCAGGGGACTCGACACCGGGGAGCTGTTTTTT. It codes for CASSPYRFRGLDTGELFF. J is TRBJ2-2 and V is TRBV11-3; D assignment may be TRBD1 or TRBD2 (6 bases each). V lost 5 bases, J lost 3 bases, and 22 bases lay in between. The V gene's germline CDR1 is SGHNT and CDR2 YENEEA. There are 18 residues in the CDR3.